These T cell receptor beta chains were read from a single sample in a study of cytomegalovirus exposure and HLA in healthy donors. TCRdb's copy holds only in-frame clones and misses some; the assay was immunoSEQ multiplex PCR. The sample contains nearly 300,000 clones, 86% of which appear only once. Sequencing was carried out using PBMCs. These receptor sequences come from a man in his forties or fifties in good health and CMV-seropositive. Both conserved end residues are part of each CDR3. A D gene is named only where the DNA matches it firmly. Expanded clones are given a class, and other clones once, few, many or no size at all.

cdr3_nt cdr3_aa clone_size j_call d_call v_call
TGCAGCGTTGTGTCGGAGCTTTACGAGCAGTACTTC CSVVSELYEQYF . TRBJ2-7 . TRBV29-1
TGTGCCATCAGTGAAGCGGGCGATACCTACGAGCAGTACTTC CAISEAGDTYEQYF . TRBJ2-7 . TRBV10-3
TGCAGCGTCCGACGACCCGGGACAGGGTTTGGAGTGATATCCTACGAGCAGTACTTC CSVRRPGTGFGVISYEQYF . TRBJ2-7 TRBD1 TRBV29-1
TGTGCCACCAGCAGACAGGGGGTAATTAATGGAAACACCATATATTTT CATSRQGVINGNTIYF . TRBJ1-3 TRBD1 TRBV15
TGTGCCAGCAGCCAAGGACAGAAAAACATTCAGTACTTC CASSQGQKNIQYF . TRBJ2-4 . TRBV6-5
TGTGCCAGCAGGCGGGACAGGAACACTGAAGCTTTCTTT CASRRDRNTEAFF . TRBJ1-1 TRBD1 TRBV7-3
TGCAGCGTTGAAGAGCGCGGTGGGAAGACAGGTGATGGCTACACCTTC CSVEERGGKTGDGYTF . TRBJ1-2 . TRBV29-1
TGTGCCACCAGCAGACCGGGACATCGACTAGCGGGGTACTACAATGAGCAGTTCTTC CATSRPGHRLAGYYNEQFF once TRBJ2-1 TRBD2 TRBV15
TGTGCCAGCAGTCTACGACAGGGTAACACCGGGGAGCTGTTTTTT CASSLRQGNTGELFF . TRBJ2-2 TRBD1 TRBV27
TGTGCCAGCAGTGAGACACCAGGGACTAAAGCTTTCTTT CASSETPGTKAFF few TRBJ1-1 . TRBV6-4
TGTGCCAGCAGGACAACAGGGGACACTGAAGCTTTCTTT CASRTTGDTEAFF . TRBJ1-1 TRBD1 TRBV6-6
TGTGCCAGCAGCTTATCGGGGGGCTTCTCCTACGAGCAGTACTTC CASSLSGGFSYEQYF . TRBJ2-7 . TRBV13
TGCGCCAGCAGCCAAGATCCAGCGAACACCGGGGAGCTGTTTTTT CASSQDPANTGELFF . TRBJ2-2 . TRBV4-3
TGCGCCAGCAGCCTCGGACAGGGTACCTACGAGCAGTACTTC CASSLGQGTYEQYF . TRBJ2-7 TRBD1 TRBV4-3
TGCGCCAGCAGCTTATCAAGTGACAGGGGGACAAACTATGGCTACACCTTC CASSLSSDRGTNYGYTF once TRBJ1-2 TRBD1 TRBV5-1
TGCAGCGTGACCGGGACAGCCCGTTACAATGAGCAGTTCTTC CSVTGTARYNEQFF . TRBJ2-1 TRBD1 TRBV29-1
TGTGCCAGCACCCCCCAGGGTGTCCCCTACGAGCAGTACTTC CASTPQGVPYEQYF . TRBJ2-7 . TRBV7-2
TGTGCCAGCAGCTTGGACAGGGGGAATGGCTACACCTTC CASSLDRGNGYTF once TRBJ1-2 TRBD1 TRBV5-4
TGCGCCAGCAGTCGCTTTCGCACAGGGAACACTGAAGCTTTCTTT CASSRFRTGNTEAFF once TRBJ1-1 . TRBV23-1
TGTGCCAGCAGCTACCTAGCGGGAGGGCGCAATGAGCAGTTCTTC CASSYLAGGRNEQFF . TRBJ2-1 TRBD2 TRBV28
TGTGCCAGCGGTAGCAGCTCCTACGAGCAGTACTTC CASGSSSYEQYF . TRBJ2-7 . TRBV6-1
TGTGCCAGCAGTTTGGTTCTAGCGGGAGGGTCGGATACGCAGTATTTT CASSLVLAGGSDTQYF . TRBJ2-3 TRBD2 TRBV27
TGTGCCAGCAGCTGGAATCCCGGGGAAATCACCACTGGCTACACCTTC CASSWNPGEITTGYTF few TRBJ1-2 . TRBV11-2
TGTGCCAGCAGCGGCGGACAGAATGGGGCCTACGAGCAGTACTTC CASSGGQNGAYEQYF once TRBJ2-7 . TRBV9
TGTGCCAGCAGTTTGGGGGCGATTACTGAAGCTTTCTTT CASSLGAITEAFF . TRBJ1-1 . TRBV27
TGTGCCAGCAGCTCCCGACGCAGCGGGAGGTTTACAGATACGCAGTATTTT CASSSRRSGRFTDTQYF . TRBJ2-3 TRBD2 TRBV13
TGTGCCAGCAGCCGTTATAACACGGGAGGGAGAGATACGCAGTATTTT CASSRYNTGGRDTQYF . TRBJ2-3 TRBD2 TRBV7-2
TGTGCCAGCAGCTTACCGCAGGGCCGGGCAGGGGGCTACACCTTC CASSLPQGRAGGYTF . TRBJ1-2 . TRBV7-9
TGCGCCAGCAGCATCGGTCAAACGGCCTACAATGAGCAGTTCTTC CASSIGQTAYNEQFF . TRBJ2-1 . TRBV5-1
TGTGCCAGCAGCGCCGGGACAGGGAGGATGATGACTAGCACAGATACGCAGTATTTT CASSAGTGRMMTSTDTQYF . TRBJ2-3 TRBD1 TRBV28
TGCGCCAGCAGCCAACGGCTAGCGGACTTCATACCGTACAATGAGCAGTTCTTC CASSQRLADFIPYNEQFF few TRBJ2-1 TRBD2 TRBV4-1
TGTGCCAGCAGCGTAGCCGGGACAGGGGGTTACAATGAGCAGTTCTTC CASSVAGTGGYNEQFF . TRBJ2-1 TRBD1 TRBV9
TGTGCCAGCAGAGCAGGGGGCCGCAATCAGCCCCAGCATTTT CASRAGGRNQPQHF . TRBJ1-5 TRBD1 TRBV27
TGTGCCAGCAGTTTTGCGGGAACGGGTCAGCCCCAGCATTTT CASSFAGTGQPQHF . TRBJ1-5 . TRBV28
TGTGCCAGCAATTTAGCGGGAGGGCCGAAGAGTGAGCAGTTCTTC CASNLAGGPKSEQFF . TRBJ2-1 TRBD2 TRBV6-5
TGTGCCAGCAGCTTAGTCGGGACAGGGGCCCAAGAGACCCAGTACTTC CASSLVGTGAQETQYF once TRBJ2-5 TRBD1 TRBV7-9
TGTGCCATCAGTAAAACGGACAGGCAGGACACTGAAGCTTTCTTT CAISKTDRQDTEAFF . TRBJ1-1 TRBD1 TRBV10-3
TGTGCCAGCAGCCAAGCACGCGGTGAGAGTAATACGCAGTATTTT CASSQARGESNTQYF . TRBJ2-3 . TRBV7-9
TGTGCCAGCTCCCTACTAGCGGGAGGGCCGGGACAAGAGACCCAGTACTTC CASSLLAGGPGQETQYF . TRBJ2-5 TRBD2 TRBV18
TGTGCCAGCACGGGGTTAGGCGGGGGCTCCTACGAGCAGTACTTC CASTGLGGGSYEQYF . TRBJ2-7 TRBD2 TRBV27
TGTGCCAGCCGGGATGGTTCCTACAATGAGCAGTTCTTC CASRDGSYNEQFF . TRBJ2-1 . TRBV6-5
TGTGCCAGCAAGCCAGACAGGGGACATGCCTACGAGCAGTACTTC CASKPDRGHAYEQYF . TRBJ2-7 TRBD1 TRBV6-5
TGTGCCAGCAGACCGGCCGGACTAGCGGGAATGGAGACCCAGTACTTC CASRPAGLAGMETQYF . TRBJ2-5 TRBD2 TRBV6-6
TGTGCCAGCTCACCGGACAGGGACGGCTACACCTTC CASSPDRDGYTF . TRBJ1-2 TRBD1 TRBV18
TGTGCCAGCACCCAACGACTGGGCTCCTACGAGCAGTACTTC CASTQRLGSYEQYF . TRBJ2-7 . TRBV5-6
TGTGCCAGCAGTTACTCGACTAGCGGGGTAAATGAGCAGTTCTTC CASSYSTSGVNEQFF . TRBJ2-1 TRBD2 TRBV6-5
TGTGCCAGCAGACCCCGGGGGGACCCCCTCCACTTT CASRPRGDPLHF . TRBJ1-6 . TRBV6-5
TGCAGCGTTGCGCCAACGGCCGGGGAGCTGTTTTTT CSVAPTAGELFF . TRBJ2-2 . TRBV29-1
TGTGCCAGCAGTTACTCCCCGGTACAGGAGCAGTTCTTC CASSYSPVQEQFF . TRBJ2-1 . TRBV6-6
TGTGCTAGTGGATCCGACACGTCCTACGAGCAGTACTTC CASGSDTSYEQYF . TRBJ2-7 . TRBV12-5
TGTGCCAGCTCCCCGTGGCCGGGCTCCTACGAGCAGTACTTC CASSPWPGSYEQYF . TRBJ2-7 . TRBV2
TGTGCCAGCAGCCCAGGGGGGAGCAGTGAGCAGTTCTTC CASSPGGSSEQFF . TRBJ2-1 . TRBV7-2
TGTGCCAGCAGTGGAACCGGGACAGGCCGTGAAAAACTGTTTTTT CASSGTGTGREKLFF . TRBJ1-4 TRBD1 TRBV6-5
TGTGCCAGCAATTACGGGCTCTACGAGCAGTACTTC CASNYGLYEQYF . TRBJ2-7 . TRBV6-6
TGTGCCAGCAGTTTAGGCGGGGGAACCTACGAGCAGTACTTC CASSLGGGTYEQYF . TRBJ2-7 TRBD2 TRBV28
TGTGCCAGCAGTAGACCAGCGGCAAGCTCCTACAATGAGCAGTTCTTC CASSRPAASSYNEQFF . TRBJ2-1 . TRBV27
TGTGCCAGCAGTCCAGAGACAGGCGCCAATCAGCCCCAGCATTTT CASSPETGANQPQHF . TRBJ1-5 . TRBV28
TGTGCCAGCGGTCGGGACACCTCCTACGAGCAGTACTTC CASGRDTSYEQYF . TRBJ2-7 . TRBV6-6
TGTGCCAGCAGTGAGGGACTAGCGGGGAGGACCCAGTACTTC CASSEGLAGRTQYF once TRBJ2-5 TRBD2 TRBV28
TGTGCCAGTAGTTCGGGACAGGTGAACACTGAAGCTTTCTTT CASSSGQVNTEAFF . TRBJ1-1 TRBD1 TRBV19